The sequence of this T cell receptor (beta chain) was determined in a study of immune evolution from preneoplasia to lung adenocarcinoma. Regarding the study as a whole: Top clone frequencies peaked in normal lung, apparently declining through invasive adenocarcinoma.

Assay: immunoSEQ multiplex PCR; the TCRdb copy retains only in-frame clones and omits some. The data show some 10,000 clones, with just over 85% seen just once and more than 3% held by the top ten. This clone was recorded once. What it binds is not known. There are 12 residues in the CDR3. V dropped 3 bases and J dropped 1 base, with 6 bases sitting between them. Germline V CDR1 and CDR2: GTSNPN, SVGIG (reference sequence). Between the mid-2010s and the late 2010s, patients underwent resection in Japan or China. H&E slides confirmed each diagnosis, reviewed by two pathologists independently. The sample consisted of FFPE invasive lung adenocarcinoma tissue. This TCR was sampled from a person aged 65 to 79 with invasive lung adenocarcinoma. The genes are TRBV30 and TRBJ1-1, with D perhaps matching TRBD1 (6 bases). CDR3 sequence: CAWRQGNTEAFF. In DNA, the CDR3 is TGTGCCTGGAGACAGGGGAACACTGAAGCTTTCTTT.